These 19 T cell receptor beta chains were sequenced from one sample in a study of T cells after yellow fever vaccination. Using its own MiXCR run on the 5' RACE reads, TCRdb lists one record per CDR3 protein. The table lists 150,000 to 200,000 distinct CDR3 sequences, roughly 9% of them singletons. This material consisted of CD8+ T cells sorted from PBMCs, taken 45 days after the yellow fever booster vaccination. These receptors all stem from a man aged 18 to 29 who received the YFV17D yellow fever vaccine.

This clonotype was seen only a few times. V usage is TRBV9 and J usage is TRBJ2-1, with 8 bases fitting TRBD2. The germline V gene encodes CDR1 SGDLS and CDR2 YYNGEE. V lost 2 bases, J lost 10 bases, and 5 bases stayed unmatched. This CDR3 has 13 amino acids. In DNA form, the CDR3 reads TGTGCCAGCAGCGTCCGGGGGGGAGGCGAGCAGTTCTTC. This translates into CASSVRGGGEQFF.

This sequence joins TRBV27 and TRBJ2-2; 15 nucleotides match TRBD2. With 8 bases clipped from V and 3 bases from J, the junction kept 16 bases outside the gene matches. CDR3 length equals 20 residues. Germline lookup yields CDR1 MNHEY and CDR2 SMNVEV (reference sequence). CDR3 nucleotides: TGTGCCAGCTGCAAAAGGACTAGCGGGGGGGGCCAGTGCGACACCGGGGAGCTGTTTTTT. As protein: CASCKRTSGGGQCDTGELFF.

V and J are TRBV12-3 or TRBV12-4 and TRBJ2-7; 7 nucleotides align to TRBD1. CDR3 length: 12 amino acids. J lost 5 bases, V lost 4 bases, and 2 bases had no gene match. Written as DNA, the CDR3 is TGTGCCAGCAGTTCTACAGGGGACGAGCAGTACGTC. This translates into CASSSTGDEQYV.

This clonotype has just a few counts. The chain couples TRBV7-9 to TRBJ1-1; perhaps TRBD1 as D (5 bases). Per germline, CDR1 SEHNR and CDR2 FQNEAQ (reference sequence). Trimming pared 4 bases from V and 8 bases from J, leaving 14 bases between. The CDR3 extends over 13 amino acids. The CDR3 region is CASSSSRGVEAFF. As DNA, the CDR3 is TGTGCCAGCAGCTCCTCCCGGGGGGTAGAAGCTTTCTTT.

The V gene is TRBV27, the J gene TRBJ1-6, with 7 bases fitting TRBD1. The CDR3 sequence is 11 residues long. V gave up 8 bases and J gave up 11 bases; unmatched junction bases: 3. The V gene's germline CDR1 is MNHEY and CDR2 SMNVEV (reference sequence). The CDR3 DNA reads as TGTGCCAGCGGGACAGTCCCACCCCTCCACTTT. This encodes CASGTVPPLHF.

This clonotype was picked up a small number of times. This chain connects TRBV27 to TRBJ2-7, with D perhaps given as TRBD1 or TRBD2 (5 bases each). V lost 5 bases, J lost 6 bases, and 17 bases lay in between. Germline values: CDR1 MNHEY, CDR2 SMNVEV (reference sequence). The CDR3 runs 14 residues. CDR3 DNA: TGTGCCAGCAGTAACGGGACGCACCTGGGCGAGCAGTACTTC. Translated, it gives CASSNGTHLGEQYF.

This clonotype was recorded a few times. V is TRBV4-3 and J is TRBJ2-2; D is possibly TRBD1 or TRBD2 (5 bases each). CDR1 is LGHNA, CDR2 YSLEER, per germline. The CDR3 extends over 16 amino acids. Trimming took 5 bases from V and 1 from J, leaving 14 bases between them. CDR3 region: CASSDFGTENTGELFF. The CDR3 coding sequence is TGCGCCAGCAGCGATTTTGGGACGGAGAACACCGGGGAGCTGTTTTTT.

V and J are TRBV15 and TRBJ1-3; D uncertain. With 1 base removed from V and 2 bases from J, the gap between germline ends came to 9 bases. Germline CDR1 LNHNV, CDR2 YYDKDF (reference sequence). The CDR3 is made up of 15 amino acids. The CDR3 sequence is CATSRAAAAGNTIYF. The CDR3, as DNA: TGTGCCACCAGCAGAGCCGCGGCAGCTGGAAACACCATATATTTT.

The rearrangement uses TRBV7-9 and TRBJ2-2, with 10 bases aligning to TRBD2. With 1 base clipped from V and 0 bases from J, the junction kept 2 bases outside the gene matches. This CDR3 is 17 amino acids long. Germline CDR1 is SEHNR and CDR2 is FQNEAQ (reference sequence). The DNA of the CDR3 is TGTGCCAGCAGCTTAGAACTAGCGGGGACGAACACCGGGGAGCTGTTTTTT. It codes for CASSLELAGTNTGELFF.

In its sample, this clonotype was seen many times. The V call is TRBV7-2, the J call TRBJ1-4; 8 nucleotides align to TRBD1. CDR3 length equals 16 residues. J was trimmed by 6 bases and V by 1 base; bases with no gene match: 7. Germline V gene lookup returns CDR1 SGHTA and CDR2 FQGNSA. CDR3 in amino acids: CASSLEPRGLDEKLFF. The CDR3 nucleotides are TGTGCCAGCAGCTTAGAGCCCAGGGGGCTGGATGAAAAACTGTTTTTT. Drawing the rest from reference TRBV7-2 and TRBJ1-4, the complete variable domain is GAGVSQSPSNKVTEKGKDVELRCDPISGHTALYWYRQSLGQGLEFLIYFQGNSAPDKSGLPSDRFSAERTGGSVSTLTIQRTQQEDSAVYLCASSLEPRGLDEKLFFGSGTQLSVL.

This clonotype was observed many times. The rearrangement links TRBV15 to TRBJ2-1; a possible D gene is TRBD2 (5 bases). CDR3 size: 15 residues. The V end lost 7 bases, the J end lost 3 bases, and 16 bases lay between the germline ends. In germline, CDR1 is LNHNV, CDR2 YYDKDF (reference sequence). CDR3 sequence reads: CATNPLTGNYNEQFF. The CDR3 bases are TGTGCCACCAACCCGTTGACGGGGAACTACAATGAGCAGTTCTTC. Full variable domain (rest looked up from reference TRBV15 and TRBJ2-1): DAMVIQNPRYQVTQFGKPVTLSCSQTLNHNVMYWYQQKSSQAPKLLFHYYDKDFNNEADTPDNFQSRRPNTSFCFLDIRSPGLGDTAMYLCATNPLTGNYNEQFFGPGTRLTVL.

V gene TRBV19 combines with J gene TRBJ2-5, with 8 bases matching TRBD1. The CDR3 spans 13 residues. Per the germline V gene, CDR1 is LNHDA and CDR2 is SQIVND (reference sequence). Losses at the gene ends were 5 bases for V and 6 bases for J; bases not matched to a gene: 5. Here the CDR3 reads CASSFWDRKTQYF. Written as DNA, the CDR3 is TGTGCCAGTAGTTTCTGGGACAGGAAGACCCAGTACTTC.

In this sample, this clonotype turned up a few times. The rearrangement links TRBV14 to TRBJ2-2; D call uncertain. Germline loops: CDR1 SGHDN, CDR2 FVKESK. This CDR3 comprises 13 residues. The ends were cut back, 1 base at V and 6 bases at J, with 6 bases in the middle. CDR3: CASSQVGSGELFF. The DNA of the CDR3 is TGTGCCAGCAGCCAAGTAGGATCCGGGGAGCTGTTTTTT.

The rearrangement links TRBV12-3 or TRBV12-4 to TRBJ2-1, with a possible D match to TRBD2 (6 bases). The CDR3 has 13 residues. V lost 5 bases and J 9 bases, leaving 14 bases between the germline ends. The CDR3, as DNA: TGTGCCAGCAGTATGACTAGTTTCGGTGAGCAGTTCTTC. Its protein product is CASSMTSFGEQFF.

The chain combines TRBV7-9 with TRBJ2-3; D gene unclear. Germline loops: CDR1 SEHNR, CDR2 FQNEAQ (reference sequence). The germline V and J ends were trimmed by 4 bases and 1 base, with 15 bases remaining between them. The CDR3 sequence is 16 residues long. In DNA form, the CDR3 reads TGTGCCAGCAGCTCGGTCCGCACACGAGGCACAGATACGCAGTATTTT. Translated: CASSSVRTRGTDTQYF. The complete variable domain, with remaining parts taken from reference TRBV7-9 and TRBJ2-3, reads DTGVSQNPRHKITKRGQNVTFRCDPISEHNRLYWYRQTLGQGPEFLTYFQNEAQLEKSRLLSDRFSAERPKGSFSTLEIQRTEQGDSAMYLCASSSVRTRGTDTQYFGPGTRLTVL.

This chain links TRBV6-2 or TRBV6-3 with TRBJ2-7; D is ambiguous. The germline V gene encodes CDR1 MNHEY and CDR2 SVGEGT. Deletions cut 2 bases from V and 6 bases from J, with 5 bases between. The CDR3 is 11 amino acids. The CDR3 sequence: CASSYRVEQYF. As DNA, the CDR3 is TGTGCCAGCAGTTACCGGGTCGAGCAGTACTTC.

This clonotype has a handful of counts. The J gene is TRBJ2-3, the V gene TRBV3-1, with D hard to call. The V end was cut by 1 base, the J end by 0 bases, with 8 bases between. Looked up from germline, CDR1 is LGHDT and CDR2 is YNNKEL (reference sequence). The CDR3 loop spans 15 amino acids. Here the CDR3 reads CASSQGLRSTDTQYF. In DNA, the CDR3 is TGTGCCAGCAGCCAAGGGTTACGTAGCACAGATACGCAGTATTTT.

The chain joins TRBV28 to TRBJ2-3; tentative D call: TRBD1 (6 bases). Trimming cost V 1 base and J 3 bases, with 14 bases left between them. The CDR3 consists of 16 residues. CDR1 is MDHEN, CDR2 SYDVKM, per germline. CDR3 DNA: TGTGCCAGCAGTTTATATGGTGGGGGCAATACAGATACGCAGTATTTT. Residues: CASSLYGGGNTDTQYF.

This clonotype came up a few times. This sequence joins TRBV6-2 or TRBV6-3 and TRBJ2-1; D might be TRBD1 (5 bases). The germline V gene has CDR1 MNHEY and CDR2 SVGEGT. V dropped 6 bases and J dropped 6 bases, with 15 bases sitting between them. The CDR3 is 14 residues long. CDR3 in amino acids: CASSHLVDSNEQFF. DNA for the CDR3: TGTGCCAGCAGCCACCTCGTTGACAGCAATGAGCAGTTCTTC.